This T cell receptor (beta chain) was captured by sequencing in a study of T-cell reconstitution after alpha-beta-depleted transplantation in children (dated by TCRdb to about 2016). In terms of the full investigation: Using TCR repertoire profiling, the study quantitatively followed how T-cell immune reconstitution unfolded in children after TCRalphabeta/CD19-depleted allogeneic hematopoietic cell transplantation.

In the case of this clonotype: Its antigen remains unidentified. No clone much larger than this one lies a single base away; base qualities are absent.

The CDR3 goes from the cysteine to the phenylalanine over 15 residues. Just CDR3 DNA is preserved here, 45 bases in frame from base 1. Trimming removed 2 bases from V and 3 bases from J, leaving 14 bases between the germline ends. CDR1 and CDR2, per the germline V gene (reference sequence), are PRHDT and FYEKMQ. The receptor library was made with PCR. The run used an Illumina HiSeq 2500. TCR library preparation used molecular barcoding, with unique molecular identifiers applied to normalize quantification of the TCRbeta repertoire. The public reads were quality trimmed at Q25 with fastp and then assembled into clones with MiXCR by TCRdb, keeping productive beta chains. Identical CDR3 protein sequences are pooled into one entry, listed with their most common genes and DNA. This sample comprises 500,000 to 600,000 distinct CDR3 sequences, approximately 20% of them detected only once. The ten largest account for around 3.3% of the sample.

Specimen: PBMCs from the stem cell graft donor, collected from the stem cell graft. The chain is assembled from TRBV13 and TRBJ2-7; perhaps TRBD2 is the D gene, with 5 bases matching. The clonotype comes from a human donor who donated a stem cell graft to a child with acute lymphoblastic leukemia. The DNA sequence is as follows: TGTGCCAGCAGCTTACGGCGGGTTAGAAACTACGAGCAGTACTTC. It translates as CASSLRRVRNYEQYF.